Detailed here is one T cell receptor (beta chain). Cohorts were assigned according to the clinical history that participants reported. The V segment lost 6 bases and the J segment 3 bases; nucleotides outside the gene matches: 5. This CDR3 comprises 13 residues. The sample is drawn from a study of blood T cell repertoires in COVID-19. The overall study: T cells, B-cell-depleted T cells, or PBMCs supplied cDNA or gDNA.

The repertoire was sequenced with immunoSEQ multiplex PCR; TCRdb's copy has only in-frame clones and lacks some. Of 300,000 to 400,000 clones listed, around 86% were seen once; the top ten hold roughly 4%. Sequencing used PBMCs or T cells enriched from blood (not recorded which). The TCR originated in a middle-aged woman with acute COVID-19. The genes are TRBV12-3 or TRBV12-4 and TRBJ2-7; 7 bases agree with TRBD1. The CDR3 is CASSSGGFYEQYF. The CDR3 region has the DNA TGTGCCAGCAGCTCAGGGGGATTCTACGAGCAGTACTTC.